Listed here is a single T cell receptor beta chain. This specimen belongs to a study of T cells in tuberculosis. Thawed, overnight-rested PBMC were stained with GMM-loaded CD1B tetramer, viability dye and anti-CD3, then sorted. The CD1B tetramers carried C32 glucose monomycolate purified from Rhodococcus equi. Tetramer-sorted PBMC had been CD14 monocyte-depleted before freezing. Roughly 92,000 tetramer-negative cells were sorted from each donor. Sequencing of TCR-alpha and TCR-beta chains was unpaired. Only in-frame clones appear in the TCRdb table, and some are missing; sequencing was by immunoSEQ multiplex PCR. The profile shows 88,000 or so clones, roughly 93% of them singletons. The CDR3 contains 17 residues. Germline CDR1 is LNHDA and CDR2 is SQIVND (reference sequence). Unmatched junction bases numbered 5, after V lost 0 bases and J lost 4 bases.

The sequence came from an adult woman with latent tuberculosis. Sequenced material: CD1b-GMM tetramer-negative cells sorted from PBMCs. The rearrangement links TRBV19 to TRBJ2-5, with 13 bases lining up with TRBD2. The CDR3 sequence is CASSIEGLAGVGETQYF. The CDR3 DNA follows: TGTGCCAGTAGTATAGAAGGACTAGCGGGGGTAGGAGAGACCCAGTACTTC.